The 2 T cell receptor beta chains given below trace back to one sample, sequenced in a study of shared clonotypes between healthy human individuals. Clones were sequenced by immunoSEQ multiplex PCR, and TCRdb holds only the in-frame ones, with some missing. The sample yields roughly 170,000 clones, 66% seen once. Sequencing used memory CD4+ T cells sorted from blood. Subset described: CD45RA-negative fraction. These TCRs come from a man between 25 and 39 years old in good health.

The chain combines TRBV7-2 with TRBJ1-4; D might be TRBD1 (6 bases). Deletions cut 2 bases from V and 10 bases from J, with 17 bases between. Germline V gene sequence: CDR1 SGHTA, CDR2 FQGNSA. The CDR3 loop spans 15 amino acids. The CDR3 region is CASSLSGVRGGKLFF. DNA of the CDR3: TGTGCCAGCAGCTTATCCGGTGTCAGGGGAGGAAAACTGTTTTTT.

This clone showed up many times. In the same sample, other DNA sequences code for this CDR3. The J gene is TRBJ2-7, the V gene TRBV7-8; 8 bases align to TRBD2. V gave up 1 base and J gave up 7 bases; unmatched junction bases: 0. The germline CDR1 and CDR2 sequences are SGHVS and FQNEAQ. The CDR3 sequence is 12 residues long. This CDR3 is CASSLGGGEQYF. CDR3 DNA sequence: TGTGCCAGCAGCTTAGGCGGGGGGGAGCAGTACTTC.